Listed here are 31 T cell receptor beta chains from one sample, sequenced in a study of T-cell reconstitution after alpha-beta-depleted transplantation in children. Unique molecular identifiers tagged the TCRbeta library. TCRdb processed the PCR reads anew with MiXCR; each CDR3 protein has one entry. Here the sample spans a few hundred thousand distinct CDR3 sequences, 25% to 30% being singletons. The sequences come from PBMCs, collected before TCRalphabeta/CD19-depleted stem cell transplant. These receptor sequences come from a boy under two years old with Wiskott-Aldrich syndrome, due to receive a stem cell transplant.

This clonotype was observed a few times. J is TRBJ2-3 and V is TRBV5-1; 12 bases map to TRBD2. The V segment lost 1 base and the J segment 4 bases; nucleotides outside the gene matches: 7. The V gene's germline CDR1 is SGHRS and CDR2 YFSETQ. This CDR3 has 17 amino acids. The CDR3 coding sequence is TGCGCCAGCAGCTTGACGACTAGCGGGAGTTGGGCAGATACGCAGTATTTT. Translated, it gives CASSLTTSGSWADTQYF.

This clonotype was seen more than once but under ten times. The V and J genes are TRBV20-1 and TRBJ2-3; D is undetermined. Germline V gene sequence: CDR1 DFQATT, CDR2 SNEGSKA (reference sequence). CDR3 length: 16 amino acids. V gave up 3 bases and J gave up 3 bases, with 19 bases separating them. CDR3 amino acids: CSASLVPLGQTDTQYF. The CDR3 DNA sequence: TGCAGTGCTAGTTTGGTCCCCCTGGGTCAGACAGATACGCAGTATTTT.

This clonotype has just a few counts. The V gene is TRBV7-2, the J gene TRBJ2-5; a weak D match, TRBD2 (5 bases). CDR1 is SGHTA and CDR2 is FQGNSA in the germline V gene. CDR3 length equals 16 residues. V was cut by 8 bases and J by 1 base, with 20 bases left in between. This CDR3 is CASLNSGGLAQETQYF. The CDR3 DNA reads TGTGCCAGCCTCAACTCCGGCGGGCTAGCCCAAGAGACCCAGTACTTC.

The V call is TRBV27, the J call TRBJ2-1; 8 bases match TRBD1. The junction had 7 bases not matched to a gene; V was cut back by 1 base and J by 5 bases. CDR1 and CDR2 (germline): MNHEY, SMNVEV (reference sequence). This CDR3 spans 16 amino acids. The CDR3 DNA reads TGTGCCAGCAGTTTATGGACAGGGACAATCGACAATGAGCAGTTCTTC. Translated: CASSLWTGTIDNEQFF.

CDR3 DNA: TGCAGTGCCCTTACAGGGGGAGGCGCTGAAGCTTTCTTT. It yields the protein CSALTGGGAEAFF. V gene TRBV20-1 combines with J gene TRBJ1-1; 8 nucleotides agree with TRBD1. V lost 6 bases and J lost 6; bases outside the gene matches: 9. The CDR3 is 13 amino acids. CDR1 and CDR2 (germline): DFQATT, SNEGSKA (reference sequence).

J is TRBJ2-2 and V is TRBV5-1; the D is unclear. CDR1 SGHRS and CDR2 YFSETQ come from the germline V gene. This CDR3 contains 12 residues. Between the trimmed V and J ends, which lost 1 base and 6 bases, there was a span of 4 bases. The CDR3 sequence: CASSLWAGELFF. The CDR3 DNA sequence: TGCGCCAGCAGCTTGTGGGCCGGGGAGCTGTTTTTT.

This chain joins TRBV9 and TRBJ2-1, with D perhaps matching TRBD1 or TRBD2 (5 bases each). CDR1 and CDR2 from the germline V gene are SGDLS and YYNGEE. The CDR3 has 14 amino acids. The V and J ends lost 4 bases and 6 bases respectively, with 14 bases between them. The CDR3 bases are TGTGCCAGCAGCATTTGGGACGCCAGCAATGAGCAGTTCTTC. Translated, it gives CASSIWDASNEQFF.

A note on this clonotype: One end of the junction fails to match germline, which may point to a read error. The V and J genes are TRBV12-3 or TRBV12-4 and TRBJ2-2; no clear D gene. The CDR3 sequence is 12 residues long. CDR3 DNA sequence: TGTGCCTGCAGTTTAACGGTGGGGGAGCTGTTTTTT. This translates into CACSLTVGELFF.

V and J are TRBV5-1 and TRBJ2-1; 13 nucleotides match TRBD2. CDR1 SGHRS and CDR2 YFSETQ come from the germline V gene. Trimming at V came to 0 bases and at J to 6 bases, leaving 3 bases not matched to a gene. The CDR3 consists of 16 residues. CDR3 loop: CASSLGTSGSSNEQFF. CDR3 nucleotide sequence: TGCGCCAGCAGCTTGGGGACTAGCGGGAGCAGCAATGAGCAGTTCTTC.

The rearrangement joins TRBV5-6 to TRBJ1-2; maybe TRBD1 (5 bases). The CDR3 is made up of 12 amino acids. V shed 4 bases and J shed 6 bases, with 10 bases lying between them. Per the germline V gene, CDR1 is SGHDT and CDR2 is YYEEEE. The CDR3 is CASSPGTDGYTF. CDR3 nucleotide sequence: TGTGCCAGCAGCCCTGGGACGGATGGCTACACCTTC.

V gene TRBV4-1 combines with J gene TRBJ2-1; 11 bases map to TRBD2. V lost 3 bases, J lost 8 bases, and 12 bases stayed unmatched. This CDR3 contains 17 residues. Germline CDR1 reads MGHRA; CDR2 reads YSYEKL. CDR3 amino acids: CASSQMGTSGPYDEQFF. CDR3 DNA: TGCGCCAGCAGCCAGATGGGGACTAGCGGACCTTACGATGAGCAGTTCTTC.

The V gene is TRBV29-1, the J gene TRBJ2-3; either TRBD1 or TRBD2 may fit D (5 bases each). With 6 bases removed from V and 5 bases from J, the gap between germline ends came to 18 bases. Germline V CDR1 and CDR2: SQVTM, ANQGSEA. The CDR3 length is 14 residues. The CDR3 sequence is CSVKDRGEGDTQYF. The CDR3 region has the DNA TGCAGCGTCAAAGACAGAGGAGAGGGAGATACGCAGTATTTT.

This clonotype was seen a handful of times. The chain joins TRBV24-1 to TRBJ2-1; D gene ambiguous. Trimming cost V 1 base and J 6 bases, with 3 bases left between them. The CDR3 runs 12 residues. The germline CDR1 and CDR2 sequences are KGHDR and SFDVKD. The CDR3 loop reads CATSDFVNEQFF. CDR3 sequence (DNA): TGTGCCACCAGTGATTTTGTCAATGAGCAGTTCTTC.

This clonotype was picked up one time. The chain has TRBV12-3 or TRBV12-4 and TRBJ2-3; D gene unclear. The CDR3 length is 12 residues. The ends were cut back, 7 bases at V and 4 bases at J, with 9 bases in the middle. This CDR3 is CASKKQSDTQYF. DNA of the CDR3: TGTGCCAGCAAAAAACAGTCAGATACGCAGTATTTT.

The gene calls are TRBV6-6 and TRBJ1-5, with D perhaps matching TRBD1 (6 bases). Trimming stripped 0 bases from V and 6 bases from J, with 15 bases between. Per the germline V gene, CDR1 is MNHNY and CDR2 is SVGAGI (reference sequence). The CDR3 runs 16 residues. The CDR3 is CASSYSKGGGTQPQHF. CDR3 sequence (DNA): TGTGCCAGCAGTTACTCGAAGGGGGGAGGCACTCAGCCCCAGCATTTT.

The gene calls are TRBV10-3 and TRBJ1-1; 8 nucleotides match TRBD1. Germline lookup yields CDR1 ENHRY and CDR2 SYGVKD. The CDR3 consists of 13 residues. After removal of 10 bases from V and 4 bases from J, the junction contained 8 bases not matched to a gene. The CDR3, as DNA: TGTGCCACGTTAGGACAGGGTGGCACTGAAGCTTTCTTT. Residues: CATLGQGGTEAFF.

The V call is TRBV28, the J call TRBJ1-4; D may be TRBD1 (5 bases). V gave up 5 bases and J gave up 7 bases, with 17 bases separating them. The CDR3 contains 15 residues. Germline V gives CDR1 MDHEN, CDR2 SYDVKM. The CDR3 reads CASSPSEGLSEKLFF. In DNA form, the CDR3 reads TGTGCCAGCAGTCCAAGCGAGGGGCTAAGTGAAAAACTGTTTTTT.

This clonotype has a handful of counts. The chain has TRBV27 and TRBJ1-1; possibly TRBD1 for D (6 bases). Germline CDR1 reads MNHEY; CDR2 reads SMNVEV (reference sequence). The V end was cut by 2 bases, the J end by 4 bases, with 8 bases between. The CDR3 has 13 residues. The CDR3 spells CASSLIRGTEAFF. CDR3 nucleotide sequence: TGTGCCAGCAGTTTAATCAGGGGCACTGAAGCTTTCTTT.

This clonotype was detected only a few times. This sequence joins TRBV28 and TRBJ2-4, with D uncertain. The V and J ends lost 3 bases and 9 bases respectively, with 9 bases between them. Looked up from germline, CDR1 is MDHEN and CDR2 is SYDVKM. The CDR3 runs 12 residues. The CDR3 DNA is TGTGCCAGCAGTTTCGGGCTCGCCATTCAGTACTTC. Translated: CASSFGLAIQYF.

This clonotype was seen more than once but under ten times. The chain carries TRBV6-5 and TRBJ2-1; a weak D match, TRBD2 (6 bases). V lost 5 bases, J lost 4 bases, and 15 bases lay in between. CDR3 length equals 15 residues. Germline CDR1 reads MNHEY; CDR2 reads SVGAGI. In DNA form, the CDR3 reads TGTGCCAGCAGTCTCGTAGCGGTTCTGTACAATGAGCAGTTCTTC. This codes for CASSLVAVLYNEQFF.

This clonotype was counted only a few times. V is TRBV15 and J is TRBJ2-2, with D uncertain. The CDR3 spans 15 residues. Trimming removed 1 base at V and 4 bases at J, with 10 bases between. Germline-derived CDR1 and CDR2 are LNHNV and YYDKDF (reference sequence). CDR3 sequence: CATSRGIGVTGELFF. The CDR3 DNA reads as TGTGCCACCAGCAGAGGCATCGGTGTCACCGGGGAGCTGTTTTTT.

V usage is TRBV10-3 and J usage is TRBJ2-1; 8 bases map to TRBD1. V was clipped by 3 bases and J by 4 bases; unmatched bases: 2. The germline V gene has CDR1 ENHRY and CDR2 SYGVKD. The CDR3 is 14 residues long. The CDR3 region has the DNA TGTGCCATCAGTGAAAGGACAGGGTACAATGAGCAGTTCTTC. Protein product: CAISERTGYNEQFF.

This sequence joins TRBV10-3 and TRBJ1-1, with D hard to call. Between the trimmed V and J ends, which lost 3 bases and 2 bases, there was a span of 10 bases. The CDR3 length is 14 residues. The V gene's germline CDR1 is ENHRY and CDR2 SYGVKD. The CDR3 sequence is CAISDLGLNTEAFF. CDR3 in DNA: TGTGCCATCAGTGACCTAGGACTTAACACTGAAGCTTTCTTT.

This clonotype was seen a few times. This CDR3 is missing its conserved last phenylalanine or tryptophan, likely due to a read error. Because the CDR3's place on the DNA is in doubt, the DNA is left out and the CDR3 is given as listed by TCRdb. The rearrangement joins TRBV4-1 to TRBJ1-1; the table calls TRBD1, which could not be checked here. Per germline, CDR1 MGHRA and CDR2 YSYEKL. The CDR3 spans 15 residues, counting both ends. CDR3 loop: CASSQPTTRDRALYL.

This clonotype was seen a handful of times. This chain connects TRBV12-3 or TRBV12-4 to TRBJ2-4; D not certain. The V gene lost 4 bases and the J gene lost 0 bases, with 13 bases spanning the gap. The CDR3 consists of 16 residues. CDR3 DNA: TGTGCCAGCAGTTCTCGATACGTACTAGCCAAAAACATTCAGTACTTC. It encodes CASSSRYVLAKNIQYF.

This clonotype came up a few times. V usage is TRBV19 and J usage is TRBJ2-5; 9 nucleotides align to TRBD1. V lost 8 bases to trimming and J lost 5 bases; unmatched junction nucleotides: 9. CDR3 length equals 14 residues. CDR1 and CDR2 from the germline V gene are LNHDA and SQIVND (reference sequence). CDR3 nucleotide sequence: TGTGCCAGTGCACCGGGACAGGGTTACGAGACCCAGTACTTC. It translates to CASAPGQGYETQYF.

This clonotype appeared a few times. The chain recombines TRBV5-6 with TRBJ2-1; TRBD2 matches 7 bases. CDR1 is SGHDT and CDR2 is YYEEEE in the germline V gene. V was clipped by 3 bases and J by 1 base; unmatched bases: 7. The CDR3 has 16 amino acids. CDR3 loop: CASSWLAATSYNEQFF. In DNA form, the CDR3 reads TGTGCCAGCAGCTGGCTAGCGGCTACGTCCTACAATGAGCAGTTCTTC.

The CDR3, as DNA: TGCAGCGCCAGTTGGTGGGGAGGTAACCAAGAGACCCAGTACTTC. Its protein is CSASWWGGNQETQYF. This chain uses TRBV29-1 with TRBJ2-5, with a tentative D call TRBD2 (6 bases). Between the trimmed V and J ends, which lost 7 bases and 0 bases, there was a span of 18 bases. The CDR3 is made up of 15 amino acids. Germline V gives CDR1 SQVTM, CDR2 ANQGSEA.

This chain links TRBV14 with TRBJ1-1, with D tentatively TRBD1 (5 bases). The CDR3 loop spans 14 amino acids. CDR1 SGHDN and CDR2 FVKESK come from the germline V gene. The V and J ends lost 1 base and 5 bases respectively, with 11 bases between them. CDR3 loop: CASSQVAGWTEAFF. The CDR3 nucleotides read TGTGCCAGCAGCCAAGTTGCAGGGTGGACTGAAGCTTTCTTT.

The chain uses TRBV3-1 and TRBJ2-2; weak D call: TRBD1 (6 bases). V lost 0 bases to trimming and J lost 4 bases, with 12 bases between them. The germline V gene has CDR1 LGHDT and CDR2 YNNKEL (reference sequence). The CDR3 is 16 amino acids. The CDR3 coding sequence is TGTGCCAGCAGCCAAGAGATAACAGGGCCCACCGGGGAGCTGTTTTTT. Amino acid sequence: CASSQEITGPTGELFF.

Comment on this clonotype: A read error may account for a junction end that differs from germline. The chain uses TRBV27 and TRBJ1-5; no definite D call. The CDR3 is 12 residues long. Germline V CDR1 and CDR2: MNHEY, SMNVEV (reference sequence). CDR3 in DNA: TGTGTCAGCAGTCTCGTGGGTCAGCCCCAGCATTTT. This codes for CVSSLVGQPQHF.